Following are 23 T cell receptor beta chains from one sample sequenced in a study of control samples from healthy donors and cancer patients. Sequencing used immunoSEQ multiplex PCR; TCRdb keeps in-frame clones, though not all of them. This table holds under 100,000 clones, less than 90% found once. Material: blood. All receptors derive from a woman aged 65 to 85 in good health.

The chain joins TRBV5-5 to TRBJ1-2; 7 nucleotides align to TRBD1. With V trimmed by 4 bases and J by 2 bases, 2 bases remained unmatched. Germline CDR1 is SGHKS and CDR2 is YYEKEE (reference sequence). CDR3 length: 13 residues. CDR3 DNA: TGTGCCAGCAGCCCGGACAGGAACTATGGCTACACCTTC. This translates into CASSPDRNYGYTF.

V and J are TRBV15 and TRBJ2-6; perhaps TRBD2 as D (7 bases). Trimming took 0 bases from V and 4 from J, leaving 19 bases between them. Germline lookup yields CDR1 LNHNV and CDR2 YYDKDF (reference sequence). The CDR3 length is 19 residues. CDR3 sequence: CATSRDISGAGAGANVLTF. The CDR3 nucleotides read TGTGCCACCAGCAGAGATATATCTGGGGCGGGGGCAGGGGCCAACGTCCTGACTTTC. The variable domain in full, with the rest retrieved from reference TRBV15 and TRBJ2-6, is DAMVIQNPRYQVTQFGKPVTLSCSQTLNHNVMYWYQQKSSQAPKLLFHYYDKDFNNEADTPDNFQSRRPNTSFCFLDIRSPGLGDTAMYLCATSRDISGAGAGANVLTFGAGSRLTVL.

The chain joins TRBV7-2 to TRBJ2-3, with a weak D call TRBD2 (5 bases). The CDR3 extends over 13 amino acids. Germline V lookup: CDR1 SGHTA, CDR2 FQGNSA. Trimming took 5 bases from V and 2 from J, leaving 8 bases between them. The CDR3: CASSRGPTDTQYF. CDR3 nucleotide sequence: TGTGCCAGCAGCCGGGGTCCCACAGATACGCAGTATTTT. The entire variable domain, with the rest obtained from reference TRBV7-2 and TRBJ2-3, is as follows: GAGVSQSPSNKVTEKGKDVELRCDPISGHTALYWYRQSLGQGLEFLIYFQGNSAPDKSGLPSDRFSAERTGGSVSTLTIQRTQQEDSAVYLCASSRGPTDTQYFGPGTRLTVL.

V is TRBV6-5 and J is TRBJ2-6, with D perhaps matching TRBD1 or TRBD2 (5 bases each). V lost 2 bases to trimming and J lost 5 bases, with 10 bases between them. The CDR3 extends over 15 amino acids. Germline V gives CDR1 MNHEY, CDR2 SVGAGI. As DNA, the CDR3 is TGTGCCAGCAGTTACGAGGGGCGGCGGGCCAACGTCCTGACTTTC. Encoded protein: CASSYEGRRANVLTF.

V is TRBV10-2 and J is TRBJ2-1, with 9 bases that match TRBD1. CDR3 length: 15 residues. Trimming removed 5 bases from V and 0 bases from J; junction bases left unmatched: 2. Per germline, CDR1 WSHSY and CDR2 SAAADI. CDR3 coding DNA: TGCGCCAGCAGTTTGGACAGGGGCTCCTACAATGAGCAGTTCTTC. Amino acids: CASSLDRGSYNEQFF.

This sequence joins TRBV28 and TRBJ2-1; TRBD2 agrees at 8 bases. The trim removed 7 bases at V and 1 base at J, leaving 6 bases unmatched. Looked up from germline, CDR1 is MDHEN and CDR2 is SYDVKM. The CDR3 length is 15 residues. The CDR3 nucleotides are TGTGCCAGCACCCGGCCGGGAGGGTCCTACAATGAGCAGTTCTTC. Protein product: CASTRPGGSYNEQFF.

This sequence joins TRBV7-9 and TRBJ2-3, with D hard to call. With 1 base removed from V and 5 bases from J, the gap between germline ends came to 10 bases. The CDR3 length is 14 residues. Germline-derived CDR1 and CDR2 are SEHNR and FQNEAQ (reference sequence). This chain's CDR3 is CASSLEGHGDTQYF. CDR3 in DNA: TGTGCCAGCAGCTTAGAAGGGCATGGAGATACGCAGTATTTT.

This chain uses TRBV2 with TRBJ1-2; 7 bases line up with TRBD1. The germline V gene has CDR1 SNHLY and CDR2 FYNNEI. The CDR3 contains 15 residues. V dropped 10 bases and J dropped 6; count of bases not matched to a gene: 17. CDR3 coding DNA: TGTGCCACCTTCTGGGGCCCTAGACAGGGCGATGGCTACACCTTC. It translates to CATFWGPRQGDGYTF.

The chain employs TRBV15 and TRBJ1-2, with D uncertain. This CDR3 spans 14 amino acids. Looked up from germline, CDR1 is LNHNV and CDR2 is YYDKDF (reference sequence). V lost 2 bases, J lost 1 base, and 8 bases lay in between. The CDR3 here is CATSRPGFNYGYTF. The CDR3 bases are TGTGCCACCAGCAGACCGGGTTTTAACTATGGCTACACCTTC.

The J gene is TRBJ1-2, the V gene TRBV6-5, with D perhaps TRBD1 (6 bases). The germline gives CDR1 MNHEY, CDR2 SVGAGI. Trimming took off 0 bases at V and 0 bases at J, with 11 bases between the two ends. The CDR3 is made up of 16 amino acids. The CDR3 DNA follows: TGTGCCAGCAGTTACTCTAGGGGGAAGCCTAACTATGGCTACACCTTC. This codes for CASSYSRGKPNYGYTF.

This chain connects TRBV5-4 to TRBJ1-4, with D perhaps TRBD1 (5 bases). Between the trimmed V and J ends, which lost 4 bases and 2 bases, there was a span of 12 bases. Germline V gene lookup returns CDR1 SGHNT and CDR2 YYREEE (reference sequence). The length of the CDR3 is 15 residues. The CDR3 loop reads CASSPREGTNEKLFF. The CDR3, as DNA: TGTGCCAGCAGCCCCAGGGAGGGGACTAATGAAAAACTGTTTTTT. Full variable domain (missing parts from reference TRBV5-4 and TRBJ1-4): ETGVTQSPTHLIKTRGQQVTLRCSSQSGHNTVSWYQQALGQGPQFIFQYYREEENGRGNFPPRFSGLQFPNYSSELNVNALELDDSALYLCASSPREGTNEKLFFGSGTQLSVL.

In nucleotides, the CDR3 is TGTGCCAGCAGCTTGGGAGCGGTAGGTGGCTACACCTTC. Translated, it gives CASSLGAVGGYTF. The genes are TRBV5-4 and TRBJ1-2; no firm D call. The CDR3 consists of 13 residues. Looked up from germline, CDR1 is SGHNT and CDR2 is YYREEE (reference sequence). Trimming took off 0 bases at V and 7 bases at J, with 10 bases between the two ends. The full variable domain, rest sourced from reference TRBV5-4 and TRBJ1-2, is ETGVTQSPTHLIKTRGQQVTLRCSSQSGHNTVSWYQQALGQGPQFIFQYYREEENGRGNFPPRFSGLQFPNYSSELNVNALELDDSALYLCASSLGAVGGYTFGSGTRLTVV.

This chain uses TRBV5-1 with TRBJ2-1, with 16 bases aligning to TRBD2. The germline gives CDR1 SGHRS, CDR2 YFSETQ. This CDR3 region has 19 residues. Trimming removed 0 bases from V and 7 bases from J; junction bases left unmatched: 10. CDR3 nucleotide sequence: TGCGCCAGCAGCTTGGGATCCGGGACTAGCGGGGGGGCACTGAATGAGCAGTTCTTC. Translating gives CASSLGSGTSGGALNEQFF.

J is TRBJ2-1 and V is TRBV5-1; 12 positions match TRBD1. Germline V gives CDR1 SGHRS, CDR2 YFSETQ. The V segment lost 4 bases and the J segment 10 bases; nucleotides outside the gene matches: 12. The CDR3 spans 16 residues. The CDR3 sequence is CASSPEPGTGGKEQFF. The CDR3 DNA follows: TGCGCCAGCAGCCCGGAACCCGGGACAGGGGGCAAAGAGCAGTTCTTC.

The CDR3 here is CASSYRWTGALNTEAFF. For the CDR3, the DNA is TGTGCCAGCAGTTACCGTTGGACAGGGGCTTTGAACACTGAAGCTTTCTTT. V usage is TRBV27 and J usage is TRBJ1-1, with 9 bases identical to TRBD1. Germline assignment: CDR1 MNHEY and CDR2 SMNVEV (reference sequence). The trim removed 4 bases at V and 0 bases at J, leaving 9 bases unmatched. The CDR3 length is 17 residues.

This chain joins TRBV27 and TRBJ1-1, with D uncertain. The V and J ends lost 5 bases and 7 bases respectively, with 20 bases between them. Germline V gene data show CDR1 as MNHEY and CDR2 as SMNVEV (reference sequence). This CDR3 comprises 15 residues. CDR3 loop: CASSPLGPASNEAFF. Here the CDR3 DNA reads TGTGCCAGCAGTCCTCTTGGGCCAGCCTCGAATGAAGCTTTCTTT.

This chain links TRBV6-6 with TRBJ2-1; D gene unclear. V was pared by 7 bases and J by 0 bases, with 10 bases between. Per the germline V gene, CDR1 is MNHNY and CDR2 is SVGAGI (reference sequence). This CDR3 is built from 14 residues. CDR3 bases: TGTGCCAGCAAAGAGAATCTCTCCTACAATGAGCAGTTCTTC. It is translated as CASKENLSYNEQFF.

The genes are TRBV6-2 or TRBV6-3 and TRBJ2-6; 8 bases align to TRBD1. J was trimmed by 2 bases and V by 5 bases; bases with no gene match: 5. Germline V gene data show CDR1 as MNHEY and CDR2 as SVGEGT. The CDR3 has 16 residues. CDR3 protein: CASSRTGKAGANVLTF. The CDR3 DNA follows: TGTGCCAGCAGTCGGACAGGGAAGGCTGGGGCCAACGTCCTGACTTTC.

The chain uses TRBV7-9 and TRBJ2-5; D might be TRBD2 (8 bases). The CDR3 spans 15 residues. CDR1 and CDR2 from the germline V gene are SEHNR and FQNEAQ (reference sequence). Trimming took 3 bases from V and 9 from J, leaving 20 bases between them. The CDR3 bases are TGTGCCAGCAGCTTGCATAGCGGGATCCAGGGGGCCCAGTACTTC. This gives the protein CASSLHSGIQGAQYF.

In DNA, the CDR3 is TGCAGTGCTAGAAGGACGGGCGAGCAGTTCTTC. Protein sequence: CSARRTGEQFF. The chain uses TRBV20-1 and TRBJ2-1; D is undetermined. The CDR3 totals 11 residues. CDR1 and CDR2 (germline): DFQATT, SNEGSKA (reference sequence). V shed 2 bases and J shed 10 bases, with 9 bases lying between them.

The CDR3 here is CGEGPKTGPVDHGYTF. CDR3 in DNA: TGCGGAGAGGGCCCGAAGACCGGGCCCGTCGATCATGGCTACACCTTC. The rearrangement uses TRBV29-1 and TRBJ1-2; D unresolved. CDR1 and CDR2 from the germline V gene are SQVTM and ANQGSEA. The CDR3 is made up of 16 amino acids.

V usage is TRBV6-5 and J usage is TRBJ1-1, with D tentatively TRBD1 (6 bases). The CDR3 has 14 amino acids. With 2 bases removed from V and 1 base from J, the gap between germline ends came to 8 bases. The germline gives CDR1 MNHEY, CDR2 SVGAGI. DNA of the CDR3: TGTGCCAGCAGTTACAACAGGGAGAACACTGAAGCTTTCTTT. This translates into CASSYNRENTEAFF.

In its sample, this clone was seen once. The J gene is TRBJ1-1, the V gene TRBV12-3 or TRBV12-4; D gene unclear. V was shortened by 6 bases and J by 2 bases, with 10 bases between the two germline ends. The CDR3 covers 13 residues. CDR3 nucleotides: TGTGCCAGCAGCCAGGAGAGAAACACTGAAGCTTTCTTT. It translates to CASSQERNTEAFF.